This is a list of T cell receptor beta chains from one sample in a study of blood T cells in healthy people across ages. TCRdb passed the 5' RACE reads through MiXCR, listing each CDR3 protein once. The sample consists of approximately 1,000,000 distinct CDR3 sequences, under 55% of them appearing once. The material sequenced was blood. These receptors were collected from a woman in her sixties or seventies in good health. CDR3s include the opening cysteine and the closing phenylalanine or tryptophan. A D gene is named only where the DNA matches it firmly. Clone size appears in some rows only: once, few, many, or a class for an expanded clone.

J	V	size	D	DNA	CDR3
TRBJ2-7	TRBV6-2/TRBV6-3	.	.	TGTGCCAGCAGCTTGGTCCCCCAAGGCTACGAGCAGTACTTC	CASSLVPQGYEQYF
TRBJ2-7	TRBV9	few	.	TGTGCCAGCAGCGTAGCTAGAGCTAGCGCTATCTACGAGCAGTACTTC	CASSVARASAIYEQYF
TRBJ2-2	TRBV15	.	.	TGTGCCACCAGCCAGGACAGACCTACCGGGGAGCTGTTTTTT	CATSQDRPTGELFF
TRBJ2-5	TRBV30	.	.	TGTGCCTGGAGCCCCGGAGGGCCTGGGACCCAGTACTTC	CAWSPGGPGTQYF
TRBJ2-5	TRBV12-3/TRBV12-4	few	.	TGTGCCAGCAGTCCCCCGCCCTTGGAGGAGCAGTACTTC	CASSPPPLEEQYF
TRBJ2-7	TRBV5-6	few	.	TGTGCCAGCAGCCGTGCCGGGCGGTACGAGCAGTACTTC	CASSRAGRYEQYF
TRBJ2-7	TRBV27	.	.	TGTGCCAGCAGTTCGGACCGAGGGCTAAGGTCCTACGAGCAGTACTTC	CASSSDRGLRSYEQYF
TRBJ2-4	TRBV4-1	.	.	TGCGCCAGCAGCCAAGAAGGGGGCCTAGGGGACGGGAGGTTGGACATTCAGTACTTC	CASSQEGGLGDGRLDIQYF
TRBJ2-7	TRBV2	few	.	TGTGCCAGCGGACGAACAGACAGCTCCTACGAGCAGTACTTC	CASGRTDSSYEQYF
TRBJ2-7	TRBV27	few	TRBD2	TGTGCCAGCAGTTTATTTATTCCCGCTAGCGGGAGAGGTGAGCAGTACTTC	CASSLFIPASGRGEQYF
TRBJ1-2	TRBV6-7	.	.	TGTGCCAGCAGTTACGGGATGAGGGTGAACTATGGCTACACCTTC	CASSYGMRVNYGYTF
TRBJ2-2	TRBV10-3	few	TRBD2	TGTGCCATCAGCAACCCGGGACTAGGTGATCACGGGGAGCTGTTTTTT	CAISNPGLGDHGELFF
TRBJ2-3	TRBV28	few	TRBD2	TGTGCCAGCAGCAAACTAGCGGGAGGGCCTCAGGGGTATTTT	CASSKLAGGPQGYF
TRBJ2-6	TRBV6-1	.	TRBD1	TGTGCCAGCAGTCGTCCCGGGACAGGGGTCTCTGGGGCCAACGTCCTGACTTTC	CASSRPGTGVSGANVLTF
TRBJ1-1	TRBV6-5	.	.	TGTGCCAGCAGTTACTCAACGGACCTTGAAGCTTTCTTT	CASSYSTDLEAFF
TRBJ2-7	TRBV21-1	.	.	TGTGCCTGGACTAGCGGGAGTTGGTCCTACGAGCAGTACTTC	CAWTSGSWSYEQYF
TRBJ2-3	TRBV10-1	.	TRBD1	TGCGCCCGCAGTCCCACCGGGACAGGGGGCACAGATACGCAGTATTTT	CARSPTGTGGTDTQYF
TRBJ2-3	TRBV7-3	.	.	TGTGCCAGCAGCTTGATGCGGGGCACAGATACGCAGTATTTT	CASSLMRGTDTQYF
TRBJ1-1	TRBV19	.	.	TGTGCCAGTAGTCCGCAGGGAAGGGGGTTGAACACTGAAGCTTTCTTT	CASSPQGRGLNTEAFF
TRBJ2-5	TRBV10-3	.	.	TGTGCCATCAGTCGACAGCAAGAGACCCAGTACTTC	CAISRQQETQYF
TRBJ1-2	TRBV29-1	few	TRBD1	TGCAGCGTTGAAGTGCCAATAGTCGAAGGGACAGAAGATGGCTACACCTTC	CSVEVPIVEGTEDGYTF
TRBJ1-1	TRBV20-1	.	.	TGCAGTGCTAGAGATAGGCGGAGATCGAACACTGAAGCTTTCTTT	CSARDRRRSNTEAFF
TRBJ2-7	TRBV4-2	.	TRBD2	TGTGCCAGCAGCCAGGCCGGGTCCGGCGGGAGCTACGAGCAGTACTTC	CASSQAGSGGSYEQYF
TRBJ1-6	TRBV13	few	.	TGTGCCAGCAGCTATAAGACGACAAATTCACCCCTCCACTTT	CASSYKTTNSPLHF
TRBJ2-7	TRBV4-1	.	.	TGCGCCAGCAGCCAAGGTCCTAGCGAAATCTACGAGCAGTACTTC	CASSQGPSEIYEQYF
TRBJ2-5	TRBV29-1	.	TRBD1	TGCAGCGTTGAAGAAACGCCCGACAGGGGAGGAGAGACCCAGTACTTC	CSVEETPDRGGETQYF
TRBJ2-3	TRBV5-1	.	.	TGCGCCAGCAGCTTGGATCCCCCGCCAGATACGCAGTATTTT	CASSLDPPPDTQYF
TRBJ1-2	TRBV12-3/TRBV12-4	.	.	TGTGCCAGCAGTAAAGAGGGGAGGGGCTACACCTTC	CASSKEGRGYTF
TRBJ2-1	TRBV29-1	.	TRBD2	TGCAGCGTGGGCGGGAGCACGTATGAGCAGTTCTTC	CSVGGSTYEQFF
TRBJ2-1	TRBV27	.	.	TGTGCCAGCAGTTTAGACCGGTTTAGGGCAGCCAGGGGAGAGCAGTTCTTC	CASSLDRFRAARGEQFF
TRBJ1-2	TRBV5-1	.	TRBD1	TGCGCCACTTTCTGGACAGGGGAAAACTATGGCTACACCTTC	CATFWTGENYGYTF
TRBJ1-2	TRBV5-4	few	.	TGTGCCAGCAGCGTTAGACGGGACTATGGCTACACCTTC	CASSVRRDYGYTF
TRBJ2-3	TRBV7-6	few	.	TGTGCCAGCAGCTTGAGGATGAGTCCCAAGCCCACAGATACGCAGTATTTT	CASSLRMSPKPTDTQYF
TRBJ2-5	TRBV11-2	.	TRBD2	TGTGCCAGCAGCCGCTATCGGGGGGGGAGCGGAGAGACCCAGTACTTC	CASSRYRGGSGETQYF
TRBJ2-5	TRBV27	.	TRBD1	TGTGCCAGCACCCCGGCGAGGACAGGGGTCGTGGAGACCCAGTACTTC	CASTPARTGVVETQYF
TRBJ2-7	TRBV7-3	.	.	TGTGCCAGCAGCTCAACCGGGACCAACTACGAGCAGTACTTC	CASSSTGTNYEQYF
TRBJ2-1	TRBV20-1	few	.	TGCAGTGCCGTGACCGAACGTAATGAGCAGTTCTTC	CSAVTERNEQFF
TRBJ2-7	TRBV20-1	few	TRBD2	TGCAGTGCTACCGTGGCGGGAGGGGGCGAGCAGTACTTC	CSATVAGGGEQYF
TRBJ2-7	TRBV4-1	.	.	TGCGCCAGCAGCCAAGTCGCCAGGGCCCCCTACGAGCAGTACTTC	CASSQVARAPYEQYF
TRBJ2-3	TRBV28	few	.	TGTGCCAGCCGACCCTGGAAGGCAGATACGCAGTATTTT	CASRPWKADTQYF
TRBJ1-4	TRBV20-1	.	.	TGCAGTTCGAAGAGAGAAAAACTGTTTTTT	CSSKREKLFF
TRBJ1-1	TRBV27	many	TRBD1	TGTGCCAGCTCACTCCGACAGGGGGGCACTGAAGCTTTCTTT	CASSLRQGGTEAFF
TRBJ2-4	TRBV4-2	many	TRBD1	TGTGCCAGCAGCCAGACGACAGGGTGGGAGCAGTACTTC	CASSQTTGWEQYF
TRBJ2-7	TRBV20-1	few	.	TGCAGTGCCAAAGACCTATTTACCTACGAGCAGTACTTC	CSAKDLFTYEQYF
TRBJ2-1	TRBV5-1	.	TRBD2	TGCGCCAGCAGCACCCGGGCTAGCGGGGGATCGGGTGAGCAGTTCTTC	CASSTRASGGSGEQFF
TRBJ2-1	TRBV7-8	few	.	TGTGCCAGCAGCTTAGCCGCCAGGACTACTTACAATGAGCAGTTCTTC	CASSLAARTTYNEQFF
TRBJ2-1	TRBV29-1	many	.	TGCAGCGTTGTTAGGTCGAAAGAGCAGTTCTTC	CSVVRSKEQFF
TRBJ1-2	TRBV10-3	.	.	TGTGCCATCAGCCATGGTCTCTATGGCTACACCTTC	CAISHGLYGYTF
TRBJ2-3	TRBV28	.	TRBD2	TGTGCCAGCAGTTTCCCACTAGCGGGGGGGGCAGATACGCAGTATTTT	CASSFPLAGGADTQYF
TRBJ1-1	TRBV29-1	few	.	TGCAGCGTTGAACGACAGCTCAACACTGAAGCTTTCTTT	CSVERQLNTEAFF
TRBJ2-1	TRBV30	.	TRBD2	TGTGCCTGGGGACACCCTGTGACTAGCCAGTTCTTC	CAWGHPVTSQFF
TRBJ2-5	TRBV20-1	.	.	TGCAGTGCTAGCGGCAGGGCGATCCAAGAGACCCAGTACTTC	CSASGRAIQETQYF
TRBJ2-7	TRBV29-1	few	TRBD2	TGCAGCGCCCTACTGAGCGGGAGGGCTCAATACGAGCAGTACTTC	CSALLSGRAQYEQYF
TRBJ2-5	TRBV29-1	few	.	TGCAGCGTTGAGTCGGTAGCGGAGGAAGAGACCCAGTACTTC	CSVESVAEEETQYF
TRBJ2-6	TRBV3-1	.	.	TGTGCCAGCAGCCGCTGGGGAAGCTCTGGGGCCAACGTCCTGACTTTC	CASSRWGSSGANVLTF